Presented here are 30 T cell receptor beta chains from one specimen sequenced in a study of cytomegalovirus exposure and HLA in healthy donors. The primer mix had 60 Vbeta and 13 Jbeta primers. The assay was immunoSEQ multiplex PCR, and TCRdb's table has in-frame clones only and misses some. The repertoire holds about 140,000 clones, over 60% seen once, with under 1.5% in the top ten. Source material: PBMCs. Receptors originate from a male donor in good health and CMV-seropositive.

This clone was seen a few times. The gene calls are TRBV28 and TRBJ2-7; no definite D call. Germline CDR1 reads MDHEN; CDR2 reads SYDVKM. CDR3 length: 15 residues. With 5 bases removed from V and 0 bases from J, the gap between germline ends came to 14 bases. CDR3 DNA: TGTGCCAGCAGTCCCCGACAACCTATCTCCTACGAGCAGTACTTC. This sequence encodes CASSPRQPISYEQYF.

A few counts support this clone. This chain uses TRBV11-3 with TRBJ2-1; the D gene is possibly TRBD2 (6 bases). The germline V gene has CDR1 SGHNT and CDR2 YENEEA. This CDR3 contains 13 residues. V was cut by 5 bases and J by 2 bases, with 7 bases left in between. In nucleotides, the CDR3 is TGTGCCAGCAGCCGGGGGACCTACAATGAGCAGTTCTTC. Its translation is CASSRGTYNEQFF.

The CDR3 spells CASSLVGEETGELFF. The CDR3 region has the DNA TGTGCCAGCAGCTTGGTAGGAGAAGAGACCGGGGAGCTGTTTTTT. The chain employs TRBV5-8 and TRBJ2-2; no firm D call. The CDR3 has 15 amino acids. Germline CDR1 is SGHTS and CDR2 is YDEGEE. Trimming cost V 0 bases and J 5 bases, with 11 bases left between them.

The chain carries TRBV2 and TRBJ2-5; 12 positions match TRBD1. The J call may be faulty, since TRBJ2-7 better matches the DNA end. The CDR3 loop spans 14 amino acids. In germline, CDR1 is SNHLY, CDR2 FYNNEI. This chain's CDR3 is CASRGDRGLDEQYF. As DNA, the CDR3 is TGTGCCAGCAGGGGGGACAGGGGGCTCGACGAGCAGTACTTC.

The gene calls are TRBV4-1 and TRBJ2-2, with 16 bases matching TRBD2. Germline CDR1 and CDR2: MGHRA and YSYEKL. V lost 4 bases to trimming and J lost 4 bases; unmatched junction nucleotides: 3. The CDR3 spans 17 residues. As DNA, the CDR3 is TGCGCCAGCAGCCGGGGACTAGCGGGGGGGCCCACCGGGGAGCTGTTTTTT. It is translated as CASSRGLAGGPTGELFF.

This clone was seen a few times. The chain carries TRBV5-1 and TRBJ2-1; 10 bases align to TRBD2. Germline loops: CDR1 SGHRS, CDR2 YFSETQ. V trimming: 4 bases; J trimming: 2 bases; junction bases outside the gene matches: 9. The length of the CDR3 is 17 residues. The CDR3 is CASSLRLAGETYNEQFF. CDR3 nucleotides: TGCGCCAGCAGCCTAAGACTAGCGGGTGAGACCTACAATGAGCAGTTCTTC.

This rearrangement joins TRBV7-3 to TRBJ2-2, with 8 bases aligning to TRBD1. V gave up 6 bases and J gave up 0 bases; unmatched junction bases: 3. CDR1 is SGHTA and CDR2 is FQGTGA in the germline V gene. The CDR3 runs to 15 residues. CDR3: CASRAGGANTGELFF. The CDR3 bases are TGTGCCAGCAGAGCAGGGGGCGCGAACACCGGGGAGCTGTTTTTT.

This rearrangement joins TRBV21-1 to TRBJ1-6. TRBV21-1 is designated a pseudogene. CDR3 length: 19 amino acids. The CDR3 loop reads CASRKGGDCKVVYNSPLHF. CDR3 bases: TGTGCCAGCAGAAAGGGCGGGGACTGCAAAGTTGTCTATAATTCACCCCTCCACTTT.

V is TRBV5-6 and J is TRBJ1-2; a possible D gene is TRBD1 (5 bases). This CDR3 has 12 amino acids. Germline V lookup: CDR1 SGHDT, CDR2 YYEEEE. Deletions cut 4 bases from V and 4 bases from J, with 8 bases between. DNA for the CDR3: TGTGCCAGCAGCCAGGGTGTCTATGGCTACACCTTC. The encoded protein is CASSQGVYGYTF.

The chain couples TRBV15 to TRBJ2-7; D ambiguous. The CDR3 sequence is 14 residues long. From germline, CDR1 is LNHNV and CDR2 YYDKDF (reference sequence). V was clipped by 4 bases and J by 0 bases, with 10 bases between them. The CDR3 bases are TGTGCCACCAGCACGACATACAGCTCCTACGAGCAGTACTTC. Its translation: CATSTTYSSYEQYF.

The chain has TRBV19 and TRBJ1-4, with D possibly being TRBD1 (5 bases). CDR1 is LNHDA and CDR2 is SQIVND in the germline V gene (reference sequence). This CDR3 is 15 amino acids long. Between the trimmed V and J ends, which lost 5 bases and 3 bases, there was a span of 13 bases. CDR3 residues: CASSWNGGANEKLFF. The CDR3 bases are TGTGCCAGTAGTTGGAACGGGGGAGCTAATGAAAAACTGTTTTTT.

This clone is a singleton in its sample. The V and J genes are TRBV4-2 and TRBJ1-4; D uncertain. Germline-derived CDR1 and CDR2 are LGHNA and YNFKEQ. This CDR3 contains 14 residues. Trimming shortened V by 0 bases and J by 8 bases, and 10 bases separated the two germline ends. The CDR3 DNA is TGTGCCAGCAGCCAAGAGCGCAGGAACGAAAAACTGTTTTTT. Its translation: CASSQERRNEKLFF.

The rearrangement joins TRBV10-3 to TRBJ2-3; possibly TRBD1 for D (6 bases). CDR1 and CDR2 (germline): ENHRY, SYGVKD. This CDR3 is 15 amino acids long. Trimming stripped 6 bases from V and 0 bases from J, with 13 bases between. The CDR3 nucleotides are TGTGCCATCAGCCTGACAGGTGTAAGCACAGATACGCAGTATTTT. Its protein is CAISLTGVSTDTQYF.

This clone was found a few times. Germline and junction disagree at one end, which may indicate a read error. The CDR3: CSSSFYGGNYNEQFF. CDR3 nucleotides: TGTTCCAGCAGCTTTTACGGGGGGAACTACAATGAGCAGTTCTTC. J is TRBJ2-1 and V is TRBV7-9; 7 nucleotides match TRBD2. The germline V gene has CDR1 SEHNR and CDR2 FQNEAQ (reference sequence). This CDR3 spans 15 amino acids.

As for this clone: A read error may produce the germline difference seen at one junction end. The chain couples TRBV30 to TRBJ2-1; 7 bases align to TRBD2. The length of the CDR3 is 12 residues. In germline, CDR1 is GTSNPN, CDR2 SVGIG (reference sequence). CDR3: CAWSSAGTGTVF. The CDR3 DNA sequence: TGTGCCTGGAGTTCAGCGGGGACCGGGACGGTCTTC.

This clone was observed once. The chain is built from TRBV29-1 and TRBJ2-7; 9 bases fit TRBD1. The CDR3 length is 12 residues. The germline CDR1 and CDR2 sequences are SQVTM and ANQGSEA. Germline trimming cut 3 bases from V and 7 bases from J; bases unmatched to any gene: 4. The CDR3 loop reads CSVEGQGPEQYF. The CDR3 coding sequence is TGCAGCGTTGAGGGACAGGGCCCGGAGCAGTACTTC.

As DNA, the CDR3 is TGTGCCAGCAGCCCCAGGGGTGCATACAATGAGCAGTTCTTC. This translates into CASSPRGAYNEQFF. V is TRBV5-4 and J is TRBJ2-1, with a possible D match to TRBD1 (6 bases). The V gene's germline CDR1 is SGHNT and CDR2 YYREEE (reference sequence). The CDR3 spans 14 residues. The V and J ends lost 4 bases and 4 bases respectively, with 12 bases between them. The entire variable domain, with the rest obtained from reference TRBV5-4 and TRBJ2-1, is as follows: ETGVTQSPTHLIKTRGQQVTLRCSSQSGHNTVSWYQQALGQGPQFIFQYYREEENGRGNFPPRFSGLQFPNYSSELNVNALELDDSALYLCASSPRGAYNEQFFGPGTRLTVL.

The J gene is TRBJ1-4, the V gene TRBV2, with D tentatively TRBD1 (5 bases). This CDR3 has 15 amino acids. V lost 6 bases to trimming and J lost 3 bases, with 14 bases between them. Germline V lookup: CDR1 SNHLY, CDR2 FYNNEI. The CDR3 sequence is CASSLEQESNEKLFF. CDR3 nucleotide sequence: TGTGCCAGCAGCCTGGAACAGGAGTCTAATGAAAAACTGTTTTTT.

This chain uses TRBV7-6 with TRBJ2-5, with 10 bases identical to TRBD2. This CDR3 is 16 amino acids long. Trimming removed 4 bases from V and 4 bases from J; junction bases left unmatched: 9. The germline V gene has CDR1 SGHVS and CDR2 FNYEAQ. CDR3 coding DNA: TGTGCCAGCAGCTCTCCTTTTCTAGCGGGAGTAGAGACCCAGTACTTC. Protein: CASSSPFLAGVETQYF.

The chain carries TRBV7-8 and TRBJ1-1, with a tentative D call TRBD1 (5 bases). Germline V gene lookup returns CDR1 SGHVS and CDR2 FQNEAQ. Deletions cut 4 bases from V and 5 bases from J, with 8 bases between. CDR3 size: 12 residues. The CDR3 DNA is TGTGCCAGCAGCTGGGGGAGGACTGAAGCTTTCTTT. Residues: CASSWGRTEAFF.

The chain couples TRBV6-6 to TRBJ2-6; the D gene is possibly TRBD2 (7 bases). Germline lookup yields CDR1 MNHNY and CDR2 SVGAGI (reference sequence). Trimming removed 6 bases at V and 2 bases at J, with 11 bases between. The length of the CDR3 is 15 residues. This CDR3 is CASRRGRAGANVLTF. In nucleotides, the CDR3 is TGTGCCAGCAGGAGGGGGAGGGCTGGGGCCAACGTCCTGACTTTC.

CDR3 sequence: CASSGRGQGTEAFF. The CDR3 DNA reads as TGTGCCAGCAGTGGGAGGGGGCAGGGCACTGAAGCTTTCTTT. J is TRBJ1-1 and V is TRBV2; 7 nucleotides align to TRBD1. Germline V lookup: CDR1 SNHLY, CDR2 FYNNEI. Trimming removed 4 bases from V and 4 bases from J; junction bases left unmatched: 6. This CDR3 has 14 amino acids.

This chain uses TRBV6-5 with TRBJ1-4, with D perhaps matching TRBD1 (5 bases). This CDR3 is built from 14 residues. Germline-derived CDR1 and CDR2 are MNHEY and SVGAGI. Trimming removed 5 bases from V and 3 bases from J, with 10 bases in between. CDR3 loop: CASSDGASNEKLFF. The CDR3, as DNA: TGTGCCAGCAGTGATGGGGCTTCTAATGAAAAACTGTTTTTT.

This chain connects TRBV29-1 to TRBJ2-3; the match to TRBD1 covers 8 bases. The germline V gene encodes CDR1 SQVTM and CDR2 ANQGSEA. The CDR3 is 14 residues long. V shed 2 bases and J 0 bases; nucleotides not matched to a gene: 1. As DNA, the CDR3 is TGCAGCGTTGAACAGGGGGCTAGCACAGATACGCAGTATTTT. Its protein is CSVEQGASTDTQYF.

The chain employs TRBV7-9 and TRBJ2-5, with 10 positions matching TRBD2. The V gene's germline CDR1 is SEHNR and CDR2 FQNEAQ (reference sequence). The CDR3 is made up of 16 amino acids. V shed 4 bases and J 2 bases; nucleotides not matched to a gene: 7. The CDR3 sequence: CASSSSLAGEQETQYF. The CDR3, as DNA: TGTGCCAGCAGCTCCTCTCTAGCGGGGGAGCAAGAGACCCAGTACTTC.

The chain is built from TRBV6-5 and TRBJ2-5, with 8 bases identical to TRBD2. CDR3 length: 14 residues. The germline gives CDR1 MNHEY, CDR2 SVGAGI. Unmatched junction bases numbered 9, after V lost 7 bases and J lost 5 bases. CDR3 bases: TGTGCCAGCAACCGGCGGGGGGCGGGGGAGACCCAGTACTTC. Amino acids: CASNRRGAGETQYF.

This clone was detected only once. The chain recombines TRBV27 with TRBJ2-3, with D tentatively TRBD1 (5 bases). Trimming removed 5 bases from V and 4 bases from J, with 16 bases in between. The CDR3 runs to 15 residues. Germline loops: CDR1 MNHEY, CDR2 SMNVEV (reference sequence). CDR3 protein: CASSLIRPTADTQYF. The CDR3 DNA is TGTGCCAGCAGTCTTATCCGCCCGACAGCAGATACGCAGTATTTT.

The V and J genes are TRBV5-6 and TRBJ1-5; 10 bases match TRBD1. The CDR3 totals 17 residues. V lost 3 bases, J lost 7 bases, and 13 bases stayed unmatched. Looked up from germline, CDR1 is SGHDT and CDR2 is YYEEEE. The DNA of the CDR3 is TGTGCCAGCAGCTACTCTGGGACAGGGGTTTCAATACAGCCCCAGCATTTT. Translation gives CASSYSGTGVSIQPQHF.

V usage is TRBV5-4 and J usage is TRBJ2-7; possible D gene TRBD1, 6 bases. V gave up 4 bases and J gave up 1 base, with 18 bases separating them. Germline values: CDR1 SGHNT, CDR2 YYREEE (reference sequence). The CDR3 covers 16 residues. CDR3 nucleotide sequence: TGTGCCAGCAGCCCAGCAACAGGGACAAAATCCTACGAGCAGTACTTC. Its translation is CASSPATGTKSYEQYF.

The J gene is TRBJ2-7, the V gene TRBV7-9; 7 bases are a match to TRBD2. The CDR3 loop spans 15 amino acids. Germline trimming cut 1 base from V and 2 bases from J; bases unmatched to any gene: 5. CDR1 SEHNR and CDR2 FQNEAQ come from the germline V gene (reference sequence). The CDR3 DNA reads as TGTGCCAGCAGCTTAGGGTGGGAGGGGACCTACGAGCAGTACTTC. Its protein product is CASSLGWEGTYEQYF.